This T cell receptor (beta chain) appears in the sequencing data of a study of CD8 T cells in ankylosing spondylitis. This clonotype came up many times. The antigen remains unidentified. Study conclusions and caveats: What seemed typical of ankylosing spondylitis blood was a TCR beta motif built from several highly homologous variants.

CDR3 size: 16 residues. Germline CDR1 is MGHDK and CDR2 is SYGVNS. Trimming took 5 bases from V and 4 from J, leaving 20 bases between them. TCRdb reanalysed the 5' RACE reads using MiXCR and keeps one entry per CDR3 protein. This table holds fewer than 550,000 distinct CDR3 sequences, roughly 5.2% found once. The sequence was obtained from a male donor with ankylosing spondylitis. The chain joins TRBV25-1 to TRBJ1-2; maybe TRBD1 (5 bases). Sequencing was carried out using blood, either unsorted or a sorted T cell fraction (not recorded which). As DNA, the CDR3 is TGTGCCAGCAGTCACAGAGGCACCGGGGCAGTCTATGGCTACACCTTC. Translating gives CASSHRGTGAVYGYTF.